This record concerns one T cell receptor (beta chain) sequence. Authors' data handling: Amplified reference gene primers provided the basis for estimating nucleated cell counts. TCRdb's copy holds only in-frame clones and misses some; the assay was immunoSEQ multiplex PCR. The V and J calls and clone size were taken over from that table, and D and trimming were inferred from the DNA. Of 150,000 to 200,000 clones listed, over 75% are singletons. CDR3 length: 15 amino acids. From germline, CDR1 is KGHSH and CDR2 LQKENI. V was cut by 3 bases and J by 2 bases, with 14 bases left in between. The sample originates from a study of blood T cell repertoires in COVID-19. As for the study in general: Acute and convalescent COVID-19 samples came from the United States, Italy and Spain. Sources were T cells, B-cell-depleted T cells, or PBMCs; the material itself was cDNA or gDNA.

The TCR was taken from a middle-aged man with active or convalescent COVID-19. The V and J genes are TRBV18 and TRBJ2-7, with a tentative D call TRBD1 (5 bases). The sample comprised peripheral blood. CDR3 loop: CASSPPSTGAYEQYF. For the CDR3, the DNA is TGTGCCAGCTCACCGCCGAGCACAGGCGCCTACGAGCAGTACTTC.